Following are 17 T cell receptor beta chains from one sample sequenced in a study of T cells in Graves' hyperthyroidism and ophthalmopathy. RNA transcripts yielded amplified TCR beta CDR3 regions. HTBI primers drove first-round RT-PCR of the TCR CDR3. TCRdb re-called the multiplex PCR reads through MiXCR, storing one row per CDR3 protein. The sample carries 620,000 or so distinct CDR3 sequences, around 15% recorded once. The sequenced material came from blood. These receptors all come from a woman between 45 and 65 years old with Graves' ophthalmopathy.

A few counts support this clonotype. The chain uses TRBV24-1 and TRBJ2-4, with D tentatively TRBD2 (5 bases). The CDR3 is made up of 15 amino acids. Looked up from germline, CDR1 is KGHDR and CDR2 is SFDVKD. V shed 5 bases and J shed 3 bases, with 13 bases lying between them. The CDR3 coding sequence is TGTGCCACCAGTGCCGCGGGTTACGGCAAAAACATTCAGTACTTC. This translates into CATSAAGYGKNIQYF.

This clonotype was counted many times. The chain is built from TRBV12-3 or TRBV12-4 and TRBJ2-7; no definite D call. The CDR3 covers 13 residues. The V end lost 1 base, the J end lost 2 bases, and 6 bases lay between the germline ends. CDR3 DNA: TGTGCCAGCAGTTTAGTGGTAACCTACGAGCAGTACTTC. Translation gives CASSLVVTYEQYF.

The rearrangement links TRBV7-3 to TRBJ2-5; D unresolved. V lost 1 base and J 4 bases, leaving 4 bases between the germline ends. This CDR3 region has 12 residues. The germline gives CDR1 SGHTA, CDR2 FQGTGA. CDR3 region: CASSLKGETQYF. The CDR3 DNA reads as TGTGCCAGCAGCTTAAAAGGAGAGACCCAGTACTTC.

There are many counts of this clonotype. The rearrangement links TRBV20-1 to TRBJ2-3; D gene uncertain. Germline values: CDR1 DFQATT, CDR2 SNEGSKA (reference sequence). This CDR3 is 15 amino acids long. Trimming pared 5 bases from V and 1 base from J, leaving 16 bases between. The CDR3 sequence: CSAYTTLSRTDTQYF. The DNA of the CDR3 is TGCAGTGCTTACACGACCCTGTCGCGCACAGATACGCAGTATTTT.

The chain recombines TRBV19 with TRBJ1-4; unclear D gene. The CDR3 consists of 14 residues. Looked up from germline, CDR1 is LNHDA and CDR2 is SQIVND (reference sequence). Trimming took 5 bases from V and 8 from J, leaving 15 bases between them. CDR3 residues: CASSPYGRSEKLFF. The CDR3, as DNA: TGTGCCAGTAGTCCTTACGGACGGAGCGAAAAACTGTTTTTT.

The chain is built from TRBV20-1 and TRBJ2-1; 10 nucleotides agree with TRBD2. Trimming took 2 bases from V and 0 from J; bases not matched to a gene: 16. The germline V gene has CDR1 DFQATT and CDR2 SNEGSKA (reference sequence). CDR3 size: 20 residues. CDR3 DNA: TGCAGTGCTAGAACAACGACTAGCGGGCGTCGAAGGTTCTCCTACAATGAGCAGTTCTTC. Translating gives CSARTTTSGRRRFSYNEQFF.

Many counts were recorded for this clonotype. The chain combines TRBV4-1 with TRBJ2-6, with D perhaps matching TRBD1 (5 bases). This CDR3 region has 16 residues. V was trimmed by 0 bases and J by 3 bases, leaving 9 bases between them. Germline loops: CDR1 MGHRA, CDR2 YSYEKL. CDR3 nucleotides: TGCGCCAGCAGCCAAGACAGGGTGGATGGGGCCAACGTCCTGACTTTC. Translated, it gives CASSQDRVDGANVLTF.

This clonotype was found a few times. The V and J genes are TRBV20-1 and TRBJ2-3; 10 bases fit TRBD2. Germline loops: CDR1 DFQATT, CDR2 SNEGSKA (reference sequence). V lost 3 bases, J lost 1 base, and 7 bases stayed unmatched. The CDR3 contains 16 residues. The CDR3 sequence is CSARESSGSGTDTQYF. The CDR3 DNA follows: TGCAGTGCTAGGGAGTCTAGCGGGAGTGGCACAGATACGCAGTATTTT.

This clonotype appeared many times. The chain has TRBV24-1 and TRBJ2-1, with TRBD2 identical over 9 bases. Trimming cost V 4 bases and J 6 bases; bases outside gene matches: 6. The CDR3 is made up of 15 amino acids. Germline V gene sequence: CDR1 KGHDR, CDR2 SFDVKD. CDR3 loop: CATSDPGSGGNEQFF. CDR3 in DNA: TGTGCCACCAGTGACCCTGGTAGCGGGGGCAATGAGCAGTTCTTC.

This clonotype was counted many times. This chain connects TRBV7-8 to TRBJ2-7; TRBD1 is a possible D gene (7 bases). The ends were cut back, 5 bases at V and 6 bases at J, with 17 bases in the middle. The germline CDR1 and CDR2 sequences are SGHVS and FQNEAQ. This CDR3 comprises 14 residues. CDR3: CASSQDRDSAEQYF. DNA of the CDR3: TGTGCCAGCAGCCAAGACAGGGACTCGGCCGAGCAGTACTTC.

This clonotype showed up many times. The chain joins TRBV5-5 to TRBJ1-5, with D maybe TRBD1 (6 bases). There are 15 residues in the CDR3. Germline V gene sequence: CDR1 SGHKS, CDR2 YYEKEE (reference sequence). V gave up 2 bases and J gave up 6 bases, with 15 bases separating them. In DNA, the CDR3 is TGTGCCAGCAGCTTCTCTCACGGGACATCTCAGCCCCAGCATTTT. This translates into CASSFSHGTSQPQHF.

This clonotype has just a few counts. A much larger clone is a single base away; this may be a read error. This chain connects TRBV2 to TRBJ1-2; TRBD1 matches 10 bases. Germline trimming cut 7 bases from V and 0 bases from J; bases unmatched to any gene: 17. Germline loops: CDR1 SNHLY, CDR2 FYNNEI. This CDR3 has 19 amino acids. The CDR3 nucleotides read TGTGCCAGCACGGGGAGGAGTAAAACCGGGACAGGGGCTAACTATGGCTACACCTTC. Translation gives CASTGRSKTGTGANYGYTF.

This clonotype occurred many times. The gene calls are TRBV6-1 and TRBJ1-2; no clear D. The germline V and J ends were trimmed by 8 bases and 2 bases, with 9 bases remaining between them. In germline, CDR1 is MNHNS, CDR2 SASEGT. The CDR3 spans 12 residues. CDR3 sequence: CASARANYGYTF. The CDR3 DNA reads TGTGCCAGCGCCCGGGCAAACTATGGCTACACCTTC.

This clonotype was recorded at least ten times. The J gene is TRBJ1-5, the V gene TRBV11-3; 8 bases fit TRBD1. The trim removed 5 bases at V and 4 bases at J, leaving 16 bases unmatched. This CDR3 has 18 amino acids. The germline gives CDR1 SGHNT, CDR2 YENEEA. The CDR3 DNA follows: TGTGCCAGCAGCCCTAGGGGTAATGCAGGGGGCGCGAATCAGCCCCAGCATTTT. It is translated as CASSPRGNAGGANQPQHF.

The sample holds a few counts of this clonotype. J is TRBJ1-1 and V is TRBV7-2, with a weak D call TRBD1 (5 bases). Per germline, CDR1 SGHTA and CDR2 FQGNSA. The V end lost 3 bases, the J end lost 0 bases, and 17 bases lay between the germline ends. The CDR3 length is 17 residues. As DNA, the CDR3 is TGTGCCAGCAGCTTGCCCCTCCGAGGGGACCTGAACACTGAAGCTTTCTTT. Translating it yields CASSLPLRGDLNTEAFF.

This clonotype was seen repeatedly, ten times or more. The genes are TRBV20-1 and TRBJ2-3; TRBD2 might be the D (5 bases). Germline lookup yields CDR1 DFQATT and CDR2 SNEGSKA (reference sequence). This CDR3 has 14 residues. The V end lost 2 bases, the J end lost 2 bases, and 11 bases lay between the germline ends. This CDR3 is CSARPGWDTDTQYF. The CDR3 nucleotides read TGCAGTGCTAGACCGGGATGGGACACAGATACGCAGTATTTT.

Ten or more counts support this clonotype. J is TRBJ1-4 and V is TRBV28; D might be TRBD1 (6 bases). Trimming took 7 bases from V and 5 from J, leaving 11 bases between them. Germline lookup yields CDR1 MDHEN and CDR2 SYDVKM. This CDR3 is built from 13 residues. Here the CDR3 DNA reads TGTGCCAGCATTAAACAGGGAAATGAAAAACTGTTTTTT. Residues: CASIKQGNEKLFF.